The 14 T cell receptor beta chains given below trace back to one sample, sequenced in a study of Graves' ophthalmopathy and Graves' hyperthyroidism (dated by TCRdb to 2016 to 2019). Reads for this sample came from an Illumina HiSeq 2000. For repertoire sequencing, the TCR beta CDR3 regions were amplified from RNA transcripts. HTBI primers and the Qiagen OneStep RT-PCR kit were used in a first-round RT-PCR, which was followed by a second-round multiplex PCR, size selection and purification. TCRdb itself trimmed the public reads at Q25 with fastp, ran MiXCR and retained productive beta chains. Rows with a matching CDR3 protein are joined into one entry that keeps the most common DNA and genes. Present in this sample are around 1,200,000 distinct CDR3 sequences, 36% of which were seen just once. The top ten hold over 8.5% of the sample. The sample comprised peripheral blood or thyroid tissue (not recorded which). These receptors all come from an adult man with Graves' hyperthyroidism.

Many counts were recorded for this clonotype. The junction shows a germline mismatch at one end, possibly a read error. CDR3 residues: CATSKGAGASGANVLTF. CDR3 bases: TGCGCCACCAGCAAGGGGGCAGGGGCCTCTGGGGCCAACGTCCTGACTTTC. V and J are TRBV5-1 and TRBJ2-6, with 7 bases matching TRBD1. CDR1 and CDR2 (germline): SGHRS, YFSETQ. This CDR3 has 17 amino acids.

This clonotype has at least ten counts. The V gene is TRBV10-3, the J gene TRBJ1-5; no firm D call. Trimming stripped 6 bases from V and 2 bases from J, with 8 bases between. Germline CDR1 is ENHRY and CDR2 is SYGVKD. This CDR3 region has 13 residues. This chain's CDR3 is CAISRDGNQPQHF. As DNA, the CDR3 is TGTGCCATCAGCCGCGACGGCAATCAGCCCCAGCATTTT.

The chain combines TRBV20-1 with TRBJ1-2; maybe TRBD1 (6 bases). Germline V gives CDR1 DFQATT, CDR2 SNEGSKA (reference sequence). This CDR3 spans 14 amino acids. V was pared by 3 bases and J by 8 bases, with 19 bases between. CDR3 coding DNA: TGCAGTGCTAGCCCCCAACAGGGAACGAGGGGCTACACCTTC. Translating gives CSASPQQGTRGYTF.

There are many counts of this clonotype. This chain uses TRBV7-9 with TRBJ2-7; tentatively, D is TRBD1 or TRBD2 (5 bases each). The CDR3 is 16 residues long. V lost 2 bases, J lost 0 bases, and 14 bases lay in between. Looked up from germline, CDR1 is SEHNR and CDR2 is FQNEAQ (reference sequence). The CDR3 reads CASSLSLGASSYEQYF. The CDR3 DNA reads as TGTGCCAGCAGCTTAAGTCTCGGGGCCAGCTCCTACGAGCAGTACTTC.

This clonotype was counted between two and nine times. The J gene is TRBJ2-7, the V gene TRBV7-2, with a possible D match to TRBD1 (5 bases). The CDR3 has 17 amino acids. Germline V gene data show CDR1 as SGHTA and CDR2 as FQGNSA. Deletions cut 1 base from V and 0 bases from J, with 16 bases between. The CDR3, as DNA: TGTGCCAGCAGCTTAGGCCCTATGACAGTAGCCTCCTACGAGCAGTACTTC. Amino acids: CASSLGPMTVASYEQYF.

In its sample, this clonotype was seen many times. The chain uses TRBV9 and TRBJ1-2; D is unclear. The CDR3 is 13 amino acids. Looked up from germline, CDR1 is SGDLS and CDR2 is YYNGEE. Trimming shortened V by 0 bases and J by 5 bases, and 8 bases separated the two germline ends. The CDR3 is CASSVGHVYGYTF. CDR3 coding DNA: TGTGCCAGCAGCGTAGGTCATGTGTATGGCTACACCTTC. Full variable domain (remainder filled in from reference TRBV9 and TRBJ1-2): DSGVTQTPKHLITATGQRVTLRCSPRSGDLSVYWYQQSLDQGLQFLIQYYNGEERAKGNILERFSAQQFPDLHSELNLSSLELGDSALYFCASSVGHVYGYTFGSGTRLTVV.

This clonotype was seen repeatedly, ten times or more. V gene TRBV6-5 combines with J gene TRBJ1-1; a weak D match, TRBD1 (5 bases). V gave up 2 bases and J gave up 7 bases, with 11 bases separating them. Germline V gene lookup returns CDR1 MNHEY and CDR2 SVGAGI. CDR3 length equals 13 residues. CDR3 bases: TGTGCCAGCAGTTACGGGGCCGTTGGTGAAGCTTTCTTT. Its protein is CASSYGAVGEAFF.

About this clonotype itself: Compared with germline, one end of the junction differs, possibly owing to a read error. This chain joins TRBV10-3 and TRBJ2-2, with a weak D call TRBD1 (6 bases). This CDR3 is 17 amino acids long. Per the germline V gene, CDR1 is ENHRY and CDR2 is SYGVKD. The CDR3 sequence: CASSYRLTGPGTGELFF. The DNA of the CDR3 is TGTGCCAGCAGTTACCGTTTGACAGGCCCAGGAACCGGGGAGCTGTTTTTT.

This sequence joins TRBV7-9 and TRBJ1-6, with 7 bases that match TRBD1. With V trimmed by 3 bases and J by 10 bases, 3 bases remained unmatched. Germline V gene lookup returns CDR1 SEHNR and CDR2 FQNEAQ (reference sequence). The CDR3 has 13 amino acids. CDR3 residues: CASSLTGKSPLHF. CDR3 coding DNA: TGTGCCAGCAGCTTGACAGGGAAATCACCCCTCCACTTT.

The genes are TRBV30 and TRBJ1-2; TRBD1 aligns across 7 bases. The CDR3 spans 16 residues. Germline values: CDR1 GTSNPN, CDR2 SVGIG (reference sequence). The trim removed 8 bases at V and 6 bases at J, leaving 21 bases unmatched. Here the CDR3 DNA reads TGTGCCAGCTCACCAGAGACAGGGTTAAATTCGGATGGCTACACCTTC. It codes for CASSPETGLNSDGYTF. The full variable domain, in which reference TRBV30 and TRBJ1-2 provide the parts outside the CDR3, is SQTIHQWPATLVQPVGSPLSLECTVEGTSNPNLYWYRQAAGRGLQLLFYSVGIGQISSEVPQNLSASRPQDRQFILSSKKLLLSDSGFYLCASSPETGLNSDGYTFGSGTRLTVV.

This clonotype was observed a single time. The chain joins TRBV29-1 to TRBJ2-7; 10 bases align to TRBD1. V lost 4 bases, J lost 7 bases, and 10 bases stayed unmatched. Germline V lookup: CDR1 SQVTM, CDR2 ANQGSEA. This CDR3 region has 14 residues. The CDR3 is CSVAGDRGHAEQYF. The CDR3 bases are TGCAGCGTTGCGGGGGACAGGGGCCATGCAGAGCAGTACTTC.

The chain links TRBV20-1 to TRBJ2-2, with 9 positions matching TRBD1. CDR1 and CDR2 from the germline V gene are DFQATT and SNEGSKA (reference sequence). This CDR3 comprises 15 residues. J lost 7 bases, V lost 0 bases, and 6 bases had no gene match. The CDR3 is CSARDTGGAFGELFF. The CDR3, as DNA: TGCAGTGCTAGAGATACAGGGGGCGCATTCGGGGAGCTGTTTTTT.

The chain carries TRBV2 and TRBJ2-7, with 7 bases identical to TRBD2. The V gene's germline CDR1 is SNHLY and CDR2 FYNNEI. Unmatched junction bases numbered 6, after V lost 6 bases and J lost 4 bases. This CDR3 has 13 residues. CDR3 amino acids: CASSAGRGYEQYF. As DNA, the CDR3 is TGTGCCAGCAGCGCGGGGAGGGGTTACGAGCAGTACTTC. The full variable domain, rest sourced from reference TRBV2 and TRBJ2-7, is EPEVTQTPSHQVTQMGQEVILRCVPISNHLYFYWYRQILGQKVEFLVSFYNNEISEKSEIFDDQFSVERPDGSNFTLKIRSTKLEDSAMYFCASSAGRGYEQYFGPGTRLTVT.

This chain links TRBV7-2 with TRBJ2-7; D uncertain. The V gene lost 5 bases and the J gene lost 5 bases, with 19 bases spanning the gap. CDR3 size: 15 residues. The germline gives CDR1 SGHTA, CDR2 FQGNSA. The CDR3 coding sequence is TGTGCCAGCAGCCCCACGAAATTATGGTCCGACGAGCAGTACTTC. It specifies CASSPTKLWSDEQYF.